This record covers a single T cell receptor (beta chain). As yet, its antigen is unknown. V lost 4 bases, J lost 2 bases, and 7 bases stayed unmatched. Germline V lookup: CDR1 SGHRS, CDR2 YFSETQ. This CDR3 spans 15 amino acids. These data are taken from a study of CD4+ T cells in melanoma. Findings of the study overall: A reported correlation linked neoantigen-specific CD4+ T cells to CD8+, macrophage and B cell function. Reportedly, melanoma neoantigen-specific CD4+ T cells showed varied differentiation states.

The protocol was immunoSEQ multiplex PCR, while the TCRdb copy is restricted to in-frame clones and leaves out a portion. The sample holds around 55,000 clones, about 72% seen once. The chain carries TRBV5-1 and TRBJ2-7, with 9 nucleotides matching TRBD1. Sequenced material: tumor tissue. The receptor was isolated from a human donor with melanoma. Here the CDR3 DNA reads TGCGCCAGCAGCCCTTGGACAGGGGAGACCTACGAGCAGTACTTC. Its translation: CASSPWTGETYEQYF. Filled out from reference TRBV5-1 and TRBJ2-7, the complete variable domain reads KAGVTQTPRYLIKTRGQQVTLSCSPISGHRSVSWYQQTPGQGLQFLFEYFSETQRNKGNFPGRFSGRQFSNSRSEMNVSTLELGDSALYLCASSPWTGETYEQYFGPGTRLTVT.